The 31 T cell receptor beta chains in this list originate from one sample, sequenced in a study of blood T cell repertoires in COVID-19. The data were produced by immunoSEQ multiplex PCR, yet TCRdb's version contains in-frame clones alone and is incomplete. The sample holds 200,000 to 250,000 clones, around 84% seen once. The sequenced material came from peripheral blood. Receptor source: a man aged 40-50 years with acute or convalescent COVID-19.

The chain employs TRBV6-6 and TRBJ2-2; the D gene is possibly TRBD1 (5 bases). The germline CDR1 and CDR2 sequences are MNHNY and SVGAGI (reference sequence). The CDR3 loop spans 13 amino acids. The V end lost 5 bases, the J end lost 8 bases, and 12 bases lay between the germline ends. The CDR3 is CASSTIREGELFF. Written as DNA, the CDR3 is TGTGCCAGCAGTACCATCAGGGAAGGGGAGCTGTTTTTT.

CDR3 amino acids: CASSQDPGSYGYTF. As DNA, the CDR3 is TGTGCCAGCAGCCAAGATCCGGGGTCCTATGGCTACACCTTC. The chain has TRBV3-1 (or the pseudogene TRBV3-2) and TRBJ1-2; D is ambiguous. Germline CDR1 and CDR2: LGHDT and YNNKEL (reference sequence). There are 14 residues in the CDR3. Trimming cost V 0 bases and J 4 bases, with 9 bases left between them.

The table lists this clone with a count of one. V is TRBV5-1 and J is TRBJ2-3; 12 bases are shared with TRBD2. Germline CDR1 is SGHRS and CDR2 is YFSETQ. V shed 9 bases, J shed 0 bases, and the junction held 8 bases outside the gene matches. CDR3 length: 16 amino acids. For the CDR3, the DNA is TGCGCCACATCGCGGACTAGCGGGGTAAGCACAGATACGCAGTATTTT. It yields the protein CATSRTSGVSTDTQYF.

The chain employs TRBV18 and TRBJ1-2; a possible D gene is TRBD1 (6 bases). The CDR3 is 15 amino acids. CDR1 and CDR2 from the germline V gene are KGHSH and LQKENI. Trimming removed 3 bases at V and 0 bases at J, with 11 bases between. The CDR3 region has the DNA TGTGCCAGCTCACCCCCGGACAGCCCTAACTATGGCTACACCTTC. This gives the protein CASSPPDSPNYGYTF.

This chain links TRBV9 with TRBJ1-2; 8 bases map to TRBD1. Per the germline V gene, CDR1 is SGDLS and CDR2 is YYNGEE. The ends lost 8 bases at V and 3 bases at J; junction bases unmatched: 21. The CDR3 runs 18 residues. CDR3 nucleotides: TGTGCCAGAACCGGATGGGGGGCAGGGGGCTACATAGACTATGGCTACACCTTC. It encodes CARTGWGAGGYIDYGYTF. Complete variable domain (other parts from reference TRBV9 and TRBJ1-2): DSGVTQTPKHLITATGQRVTLRCSPRSGDLSVYWYQQSLDQGLQFLIQYYNGEERAKGNILERFSAQQFPDLHSELNLSSLELGDSALYFCARTGWGAGGYIDYGYTFGSGTRLTVV.

The CDR3 DNA reads TGTGCCAGCATTAAGGGGAGGGCTAATGAAAAACTGTTTTTT. Translated: CASIKGRANEKLFF. V gene TRBV11-2 combines with J gene TRBJ1-4; maybe TRBD1 (5 bases). The CDR3 runs to 14 residues. CDR1 and CDR2 (germline): SGHAT, FQNNGV. Trimming took off 7 bases at V and 3 bases at J, with 12 bases between the two ends.

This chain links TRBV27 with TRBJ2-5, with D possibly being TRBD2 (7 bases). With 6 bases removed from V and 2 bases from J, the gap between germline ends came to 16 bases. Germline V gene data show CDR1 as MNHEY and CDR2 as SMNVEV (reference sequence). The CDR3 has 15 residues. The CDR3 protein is CASREWGGPQETQYF. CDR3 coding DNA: TGTGCCAGCAGGGAATGGGGGGGCCCTCAAGAGACCCAGTACTTC.

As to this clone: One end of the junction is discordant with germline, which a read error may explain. CDR3 in amino acids: CASREAGGPYEQYF. As DNA, the CDR3 is TGTGCCAGCAGGGAAGCGGGGGGGCCGTACGAGCAGTACTTC. This chain uses TRBV6-1 with TRBJ2-7, with 10 bases lining up with TRBD2. The CDR3 has 14 residues. Germline V gives CDR1 MNHNS, CDR2 SASEGT.

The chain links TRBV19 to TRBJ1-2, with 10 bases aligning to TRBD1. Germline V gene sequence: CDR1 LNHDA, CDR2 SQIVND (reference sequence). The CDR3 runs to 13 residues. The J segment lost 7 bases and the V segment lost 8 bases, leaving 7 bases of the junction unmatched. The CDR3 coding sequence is TGTGCCAGTGGAATCGGACAGGGGGTTGGCTACACCTTC. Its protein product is CASGIGQGVGYTF.

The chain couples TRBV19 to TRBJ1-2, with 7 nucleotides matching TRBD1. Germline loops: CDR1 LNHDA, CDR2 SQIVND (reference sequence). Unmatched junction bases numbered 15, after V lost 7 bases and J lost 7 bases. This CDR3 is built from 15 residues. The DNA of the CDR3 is TGTGCCAGTACCCCGGGACAGACTTCTTTGGTTGGCTACACCTTC. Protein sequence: CASTPGQTSLVGYTF.

CDR3 region: CASSLGAGASTDTQYF. DNA of the CDR3: TGTGCCAGCAGCTTAGGAGCGGGGGCTAGCACAGATACGCAGTATTTT. The V gene is TRBV7-6, the J gene TRBJ2-3; 8 positions match TRBD2. The germline gives CDR1 SGHVS, CDR2 FNYEAQ. V dropped 1 base and J dropped 0; count of bases not matched to a gene: 3. This CDR3 has 16 residues.

CDR3 coding DNA: TGTGCCAGCAGTTCAACGGCAGCGTATAATTCACCCCTCCACTTT. Protein: CASSSTAAYNSPLHF. The genes are TRBV25-1 and TRBJ1-6; D uncertain. Trimming shortened V by 5 bases and J by 4 bases, and 12 bases separated the two germline ends. The CDR3 runs to 15 residues. Germline CDR1 is MGHDK and CDR2 is SYGVNS. The full variable domain, in which reference TRBV25-1 and TRBJ1-6 provide the parts outside the CDR3, is EADIYQTPRYLVIGTGKKITLECSQTMGHDKMYWYQQDPGMELHLIHYSYGVNSTEKGDLSSESTVSRIRTEHFPLTLESARPSHTSQYLCASSSTAAYNSPLHFGNGTRLTVT.

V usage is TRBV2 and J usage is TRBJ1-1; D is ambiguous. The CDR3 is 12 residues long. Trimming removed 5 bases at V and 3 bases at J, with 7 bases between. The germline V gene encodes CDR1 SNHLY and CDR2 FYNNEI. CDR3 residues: CASSRVYTEAFF. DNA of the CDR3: TGTGCCAGCAGTCGGGTTTACACTGAAGCTTTCTTT.

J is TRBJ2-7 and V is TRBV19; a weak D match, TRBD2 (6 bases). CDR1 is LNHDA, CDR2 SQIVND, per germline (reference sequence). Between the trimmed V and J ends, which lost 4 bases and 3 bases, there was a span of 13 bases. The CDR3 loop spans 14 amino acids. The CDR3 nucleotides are TGTGCCAGTAGTACGGCGAGGGGAGGCTACGAGCAGTACTTC. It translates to CASSTARGGYEQYF. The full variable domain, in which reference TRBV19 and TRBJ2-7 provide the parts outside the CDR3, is DGGITQSPKYLFRKEGQNVTLSCEQNLNHDAMYWYRQDPGQGLRLIYYSQIVNDFQKGDIAEGYSVSREKKESFPLTVTSAQKNPTAFYLCASSTARGGYEQYFGPGTRLTVT.

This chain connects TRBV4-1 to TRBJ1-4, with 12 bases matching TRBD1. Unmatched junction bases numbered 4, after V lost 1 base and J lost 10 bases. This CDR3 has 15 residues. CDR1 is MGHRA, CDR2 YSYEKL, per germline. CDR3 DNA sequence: TGCGCCAGCAGCCAAGGAGGGACAGGGGGCCGAAAACTGTTTTTT. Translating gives CASSQGGTGGRKLFF.

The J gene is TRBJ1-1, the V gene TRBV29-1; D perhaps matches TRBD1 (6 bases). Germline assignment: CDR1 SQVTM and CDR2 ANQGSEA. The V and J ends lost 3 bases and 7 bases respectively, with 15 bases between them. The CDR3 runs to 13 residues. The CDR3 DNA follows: TGCAGCGTTGAGGGGCAGGGGATGGGTGAAGCTTTCTTT. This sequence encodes CSVEGQGMGEAFF.

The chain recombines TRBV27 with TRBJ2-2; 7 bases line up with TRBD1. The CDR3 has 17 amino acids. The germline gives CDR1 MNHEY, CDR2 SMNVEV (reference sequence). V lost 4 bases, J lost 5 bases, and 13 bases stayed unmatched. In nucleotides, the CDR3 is TGTGCCAGCAGTTCTAGACAGGGAAGGGGTCTGACCGGGGAGCTGTTTTTT. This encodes CASSSRQGRGLTGELFF.

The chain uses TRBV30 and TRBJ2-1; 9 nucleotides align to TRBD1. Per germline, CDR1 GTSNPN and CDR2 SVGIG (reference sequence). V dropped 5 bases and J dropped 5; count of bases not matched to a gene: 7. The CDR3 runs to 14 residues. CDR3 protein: CAWAQGQGNNEQFF. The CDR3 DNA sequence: TGTGCCTGGGCCCAGGGACAGGGAAACAATGAGCAGTTCTTC.

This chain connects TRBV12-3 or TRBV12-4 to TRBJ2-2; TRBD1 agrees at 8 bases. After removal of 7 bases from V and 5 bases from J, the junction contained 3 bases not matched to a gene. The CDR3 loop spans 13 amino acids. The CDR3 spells CASTDRGTGELFF. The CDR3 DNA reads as TGTGCCAGCACCGACAGGGGAACCGGGGAGCTGTTTTTT.

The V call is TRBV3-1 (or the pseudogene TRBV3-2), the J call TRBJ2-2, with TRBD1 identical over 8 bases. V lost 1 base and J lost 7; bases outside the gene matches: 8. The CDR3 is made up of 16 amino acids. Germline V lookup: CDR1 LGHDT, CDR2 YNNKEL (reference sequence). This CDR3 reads CASSQGSGTGDGELFF. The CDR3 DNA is TGTGCCAGCAGCCAAGGCTCCGGGACAGGAGACGGGGAGCTGTTTTTT.

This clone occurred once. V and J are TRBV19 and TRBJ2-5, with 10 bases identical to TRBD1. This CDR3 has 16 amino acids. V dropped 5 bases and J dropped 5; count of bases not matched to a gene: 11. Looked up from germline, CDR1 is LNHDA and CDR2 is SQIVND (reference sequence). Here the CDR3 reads CASSFGTGDLGETQYF. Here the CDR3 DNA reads TGTGCCAGTAGTTTCGGGACAGGGGATTTGGGGGAGACCCAGTACTTC.

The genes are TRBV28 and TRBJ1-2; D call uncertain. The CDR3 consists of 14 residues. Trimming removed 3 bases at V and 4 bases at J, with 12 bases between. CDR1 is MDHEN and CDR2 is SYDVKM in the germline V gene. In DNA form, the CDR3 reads TGTGCCAGCAGTTTTGGGCAGGCTCTCTATGGCTACACCTTC. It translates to CASSFGQALYGYTF.

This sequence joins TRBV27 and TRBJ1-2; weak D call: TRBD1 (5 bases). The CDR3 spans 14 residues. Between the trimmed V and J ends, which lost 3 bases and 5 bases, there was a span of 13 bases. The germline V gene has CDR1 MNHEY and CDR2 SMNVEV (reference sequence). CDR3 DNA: TGTGCCAGCAGTTTCTTGCAGGGAGGGTATGGCTACACCTTC. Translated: CASSFLQGGYGYTF.

The chain's CDR3 is CASSAGGFYNSPLHF. The CDR3 nucleotides read TGTGCCAGCAGCGCGGGGGGGTTTTATAATTCACCCCTCCACTTT. This chain uses TRBV9 with TRBJ1-6; a possible D gene is TRBD1 (5 bases). The length of the CDR3 is 15 residues. Germline V gene data show CDR1 as SGDLS and CDR2 as YYNGEE. V lost 3 bases, J lost 4 bases, and 11 bases lay in between.

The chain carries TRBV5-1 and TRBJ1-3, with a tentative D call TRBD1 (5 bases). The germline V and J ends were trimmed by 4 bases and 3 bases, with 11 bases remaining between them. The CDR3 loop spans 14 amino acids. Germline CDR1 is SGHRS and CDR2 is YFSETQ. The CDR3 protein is CASSPRGDGNTIYF. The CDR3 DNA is TGCGCCAGCAGCCCCCGGGGGGATGGAAACACCATATATTTT. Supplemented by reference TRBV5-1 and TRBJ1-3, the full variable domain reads KAGVTQTPRYLIKTRGQQVTLSCSPISGHRSVSWYQQTPGQGLQFLFEYFSETQRNKGNFPGRFSGRQFSNSRSEMNVSTLELGDSALYLCASSPRGDGNTIYFGEGSWLTVV.

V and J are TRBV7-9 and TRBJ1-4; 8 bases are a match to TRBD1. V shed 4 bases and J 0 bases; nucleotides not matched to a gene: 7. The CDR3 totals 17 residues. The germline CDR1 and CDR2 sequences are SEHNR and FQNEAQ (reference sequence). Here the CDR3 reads CASSYRQGIATNEKLFF. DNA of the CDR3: TGTGCCAGCAGCTACCGACAGGGGATTGCAACTAATGAAAAACTGTTTTTT.

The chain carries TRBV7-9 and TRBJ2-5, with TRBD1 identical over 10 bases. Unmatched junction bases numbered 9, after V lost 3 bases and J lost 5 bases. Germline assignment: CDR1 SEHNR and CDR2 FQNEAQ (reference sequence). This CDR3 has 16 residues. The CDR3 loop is CASSFRPGTGDETQYF. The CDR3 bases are TGTGCCAGCAGCTTCCGCCCTGGGACAGGGGATGAGACCCAGTACTTC.

CDR3 nucleotide sequence: TGCGCCAGCAGCTTGGCTGCGGACAGTCCCTACGAGCAGTACTTC. Amino acids: CASSLAADSPYEQYF. The V and J genes are TRBV5-1 and TRBJ2-7; D might be TRBD1 (6 bases). CDR3 length: 15 residues. Germline CDR1 reads SGHRS; CDR2 reads YFSETQ. V shed 0 bases and J shed 2 bases, with 12 bases lying between them.

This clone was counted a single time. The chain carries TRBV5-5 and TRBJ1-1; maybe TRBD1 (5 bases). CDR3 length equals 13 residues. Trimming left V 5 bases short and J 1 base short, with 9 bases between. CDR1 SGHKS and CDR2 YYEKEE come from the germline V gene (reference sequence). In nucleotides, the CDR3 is TGTGCCAGCAGTCCGGACACGAACACTGAAGCTTTCTTT. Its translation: CASSPDTNTEAFF. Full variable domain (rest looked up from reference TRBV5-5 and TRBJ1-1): DAGVTQSPTHLIKTRGQQVTLRCSPISGHKSVSWYQQVLGQGPQFIFQYYEKEERGRGNFPDRFSARQFPNYSSELNVNALLLGDSALYLCASSPDTNTEAFFGQGTRLTVV.

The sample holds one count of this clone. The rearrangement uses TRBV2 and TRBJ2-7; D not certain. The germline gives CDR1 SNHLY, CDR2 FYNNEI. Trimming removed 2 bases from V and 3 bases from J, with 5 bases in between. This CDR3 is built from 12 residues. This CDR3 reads CASSEQYYEQYF. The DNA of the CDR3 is TGTGCCAGCAGTGAACAGTACTACGAGCAGTACTTC.

CDR3 residues: CASSLQGAATEAFF. CDR3 sequence (DNA): TGTGCCAGCTCACTACAGGGGGCGGCCACTGAAGCTTTCTTT. The chain is built from TRBV5-6 and TRBJ1-1; 9 bases map to TRBD1. V lost 7 bases and J lost 4; bases outside the gene matches: 8. The CDR3 has 14 amino acids. Germline V lookup: CDR1 SGHDT, CDR2 YYEEEE.